Given below is one T cell receptor beta chain in context. TCRdb re-called the 5' RACE reads, yielding one record per CDR3 amino acid sequence without DNA. This sample contains 550,000 to 600,000 distinct CDR3 sequences. These data belong to a study of T cells expressing NK-cell markers. Whole-study context: The eight sequenced donors comprised seven who were HCMV-seropositive and one who was seronegative.

This CDR3 spans 14 amino acids. The germline V gene has CDR1 LNHNV and CDR2 YYDKDF (reference sequence). The chain employs TRBV15 and TRBJ1-6. This receptor was taken from a man aged 18 to 29 in good health. Sequencing input: blood T cells: a sorted CD56 or NKG2C T cell subset, CD4+ or CD8+ T cells, or bulk PBMC T cells (not recorded which). The chain's CDR3 is CATSREQRDSPLHF.